This T cell receptor (beta chain) was identified during a study of long-term antiretroviral therapy in people with HIV. Findings of the study overall: After ART, diversity increased yet remained lower than transplant donor controls. Clones showing expansion before ART dominated the repertoire at all time points. The range of CDR3 lengths in HIV repertoires proved narrower than that found in controls.

The libraries were made with immunoSEQ v3.0 at survey level. Profiled with immunoSEQ multiplex PCR; TCRdb holds only in-frame clones, not every one. Here the sample spans approximately 29,000 clones, roughly 90% being singletons. The J segment lost 11 bases and the V segment lost 1 base, leaving 10 bases of the junction unmatched. Germline CDR1 SGHDN, CDR2 FVKESK. This CDR3 region has 14 residues. With regard to this clone: Antigen unknown.

The V gene is TRBV14, the J gene TRBJ1-1, with 7 bases identical to TRBD1. This TCR derives from a woman between 18 and 29 years old with HIV. Specimen: unsorted PBMCs, collected 0.5 years after starting antiretroviral therapy. Written as DNA, the CDR3 is TGTGCCAGCAGCCAAGCCTCACTACAGGGGAAGGCTTTCTTT. Translating gives CASSQASLQGKAFF.